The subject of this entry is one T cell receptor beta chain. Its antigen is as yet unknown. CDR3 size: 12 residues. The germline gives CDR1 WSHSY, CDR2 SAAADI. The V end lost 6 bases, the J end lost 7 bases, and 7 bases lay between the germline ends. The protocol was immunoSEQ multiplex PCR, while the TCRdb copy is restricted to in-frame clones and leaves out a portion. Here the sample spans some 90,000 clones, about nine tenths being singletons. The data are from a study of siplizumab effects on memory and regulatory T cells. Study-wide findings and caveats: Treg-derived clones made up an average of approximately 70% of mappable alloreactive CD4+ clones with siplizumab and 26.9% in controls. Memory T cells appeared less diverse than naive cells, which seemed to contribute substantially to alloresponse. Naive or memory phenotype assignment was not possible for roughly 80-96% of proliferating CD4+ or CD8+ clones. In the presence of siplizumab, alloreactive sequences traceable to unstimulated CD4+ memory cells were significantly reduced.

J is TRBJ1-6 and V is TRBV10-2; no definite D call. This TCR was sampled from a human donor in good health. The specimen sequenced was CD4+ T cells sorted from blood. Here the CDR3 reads CASSYSNSPLHF. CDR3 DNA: TGCGCCAGCAGCTACAGCAATTCACCCCTCCACTTT.